This T cell receptor (beta chain) stems from a study of blood T cell repertoires in COVID-19 (dated by TCRdb to the early 2020s). At the level of the whole study: Samples covering the acute and convalescent phases of COVID-19 were provided by collaborators in the United States, Italy and Spain. The material from the prospective study consisted of cDNA or gDNA derived from T cells, B-cell-depleted T cells, or PBMCs. Where available, HLA class I and class II types were obtained from metadata supplied by the sample provider rather than from assay-based typing. The samples were drawn from two sources: the first 160 participants of the ongoing ImmuneRACE study, and 1,254 subjects contributed by 6 global collaborators. Nearly every sample came with metadata listing a de-identified subject ID, COVID-19 status, age in years and sex. The dataset comprised deeply sampled blood TCRbeta repertoires from subjects exposed to, actively infected with, or recovered from COVID-19. A freely available public database, intended as a resource for researchers studying the immune response to SARS-CoV-2, is where the repertoires were released. What the authors observed across the whole study: The quantity of clinical and demographic metadata differed by source and by participant and was supplied without curation.

Whole blood was collected in K2EDTA tubes by collaborating institutions according to the institutions' own protocols. For TCRbeta analysis, collaborator samples were shipped as frozen whole blood, as isolated PBMCs, or as DNA extracted from either sample type. The CDR3 goes from the cysteine to the phenylalanine over 15 residues. Just the 45-base CDR3 DNA is kept, in frame starting at base 1. For CDR1 and CDR2, the germline V gene (reference sequence) lists SEHNR and FQNEAQ. V is trimmed back by 5 bases and J by 4 bases, and the junction contains 9 bases that no gene match accounts for. The immunoSEQ Assay, a bias-controlled multiplex PCR, was used to amplify TCRbeta CDR3 regions from genomic DNA. As for the authors' bioinformatics: Within the assay, amplification of reference gene primers was used to estimate how many nucleated cells each sample contained. Sequence reads were collapsed and filtered to measure the absolute abundance of every unique TCRbeta CDR3 rearrangement. For each sample, productive Simpson clonality was calculated by taking the square root of Simpson's diversity index across productive rearrangements. The immuneACCESS repertoire file appears here via TCRdb, limited to in-frame rearrangements. These files lack a portion of the clones; in checked studies, under half of the deficit traces to unresolved V genes, and the cause of the others is not known. That table supplies the V and J calls and clone size; D and trimming were determined from the DNA. The sample table records about 240,000 clones; around 85% of these occur just once. The ten largest clonotypes hold approximately 6.2% of the sample.

This clone was picked up a small number of times. Its antigen target is currently unknown. Per-base qualities were not stored, and no clone one base away is much larger. The receptor's source is a man between 60 and 75 years old with acute or convalescent COVID-19. The chain employs TRBV7-9 and TRBJ1-2; 8 bases in the middle match TRBD1. The sample consisted of peripheral blood. The CDR3 region has the sequence CASSLLQGEAYGYTF. The bases are TGTGCCAGCAGCCTCTTACAGGGGGAGGCCTATGGCTACACCTTC.